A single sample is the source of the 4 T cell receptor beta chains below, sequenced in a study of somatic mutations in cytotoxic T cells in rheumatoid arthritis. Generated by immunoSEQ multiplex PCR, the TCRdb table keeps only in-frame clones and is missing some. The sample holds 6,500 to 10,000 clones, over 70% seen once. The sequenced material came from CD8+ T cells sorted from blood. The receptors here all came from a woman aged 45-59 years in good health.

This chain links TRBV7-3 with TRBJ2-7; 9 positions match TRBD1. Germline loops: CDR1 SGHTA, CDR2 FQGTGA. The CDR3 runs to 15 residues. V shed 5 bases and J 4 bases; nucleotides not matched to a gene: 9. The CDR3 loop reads CASSPTGGRLYEQYF. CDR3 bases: TGTGCCAGCAGCCCTACAGGGGGCAGGTTGTACGAGCAGTACTTC.

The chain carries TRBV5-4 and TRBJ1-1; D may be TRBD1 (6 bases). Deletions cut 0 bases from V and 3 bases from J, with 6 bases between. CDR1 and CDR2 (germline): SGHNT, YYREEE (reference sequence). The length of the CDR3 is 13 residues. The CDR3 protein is CASSLGTDTEAFF. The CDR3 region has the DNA TGTGCCAGCAGCTTGGGGACAGACACTGAAGCTTTCTTT. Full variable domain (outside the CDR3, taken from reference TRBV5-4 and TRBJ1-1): ETGVTQSPTHLIKTRGQQVTLRCSSQSGHNTVSWYQQALGQGPQFIFQYYREEENGRGNFPPRFSGLQFPNYSSELNVNALELDDSALYLCASSLGTDTEAFFGQGTRLTVV.

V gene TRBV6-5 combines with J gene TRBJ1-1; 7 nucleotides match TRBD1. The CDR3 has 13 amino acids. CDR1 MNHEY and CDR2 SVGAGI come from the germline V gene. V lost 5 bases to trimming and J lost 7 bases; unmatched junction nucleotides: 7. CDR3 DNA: TGTGCCAGCAGTACTCGACAGGGCCTTGAAGCTTTCTTT. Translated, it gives CASSTRQGLEAFF.

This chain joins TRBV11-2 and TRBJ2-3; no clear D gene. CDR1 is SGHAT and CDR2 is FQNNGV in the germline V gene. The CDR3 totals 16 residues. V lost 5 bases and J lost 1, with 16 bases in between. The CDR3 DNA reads TGTGCCAGCAGCCCGTGGCCCACCCAGGGCACAGATACGCAGTATTTT. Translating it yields CASSPWPTQGTDTQYF. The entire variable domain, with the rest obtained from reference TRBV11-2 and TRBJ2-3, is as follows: EAGVAQSPRYKIIEKRQSVAFWCNPISGHATLYWYQQILGQGPKLLIQFQNNGVVDDSQLPKDRFSAERLKGVDSTLKIQPAKLEDSAVYLCASSPWPTQGTDTQYFGPGTRLTVL.